This T cell receptor (beta chain) is from a study of cytomegalovirus exposure and HLA in healthy donors. Study observations and caveats: According to reports, the classifier identified cytomegalovirus status with high specificity and sensitivity.

A word on this clone: Its specificity is unknown.

CDR3 length equals 14 residues. V dropped 0 bases and J dropped 6 bases, with 11 bases sitting between them. Per the germline V gene, CDR1 is SGHNT and CDR2 is YENEEA. PCR involved 60 Vbeta and 13 Jbeta primers. The protocol was immunoSEQ multiplex PCR, while the TCRdb copy is restricted to in-frame clones and leaves out a portion. The profile shows 120,000 or so clones, about 85% of them singletons. The V gene is TRBV11-3, the J gene TRBJ1-1; a weak D match, TRBD1 (5 bases). Sequencing input: PBMCs. This clonotype was sampled from a man aged 18 to 35 in good health and CMV-seropositive. The CDR3 reads CASSLDSGGPEAFF. CDR3 in DNA: TGTGCCAGCAGCTTAGATTCGGGGGGACCTGAAGCTTTCTTT.